Each of the 4 T cell receptor beta chains below was sequenced from the same sample in a study of technical replicates of blood from a few donors. Profiled with immunoSEQ multiplex PCR; TCRdb holds only in-frame clones, not every one. The table records tens of thousands of clones, roughly 94% of them present only once. Sequenced: T cells isolated from PBMCs. These receptors were obtained from a human donor in good health.

This rearrangement joins TRBV10-1 to TRBJ2-3, with 12 bases identical to TRBD2. V shed 3 bases and J 5 bases; nucleotides not matched to a gene: 6. CDR1 is WNHNN and CDR2 is SYGVQD in the germline V gene (reference sequence). The CDR3 consists of 16 residues. The DNA for the CDR3 is TGCGCCAGCAGTGACCAGACTAGCGGGGGAATAGATACGCAGTATTTT. This translates into CASSDQTSGGIDTQYF.

The gene calls are TRBV5-6 and TRBJ2-7; D possibly corresponds to TRBD1 (5 bases). V gave up 2 bases and J gave up 11 bases, with 11 bases separating them. This CDR3 region has 11 residues. Germline V gene sequence: CDR1 SGHDT, CDR2 YYEEEE. CDR3 coding DNA: TGTGCCAGCAGCTTCCAGGGTTCGGAGTACTTC. Translation: CASSFQGSEYF.

The V gene is TRBV6-5, the J gene TRBJ1-1; the match to TRBD1 covers 9 bases. The length of the CDR3 is 15 residues. The germline gives CDR1 MNHEY, CDR2 SVGAGI. Trimming took 7 bases from V and 3 from J; bases not matched to a gene: 9. This CDR3 reads CASIPNRGLHTEAFF. The CDR3 DNA reads as TGTGCCAGCATACCTAACAGGGGGCTGCACACTGAAGCTTTCTTT.

This chain connects TRBV5-1 to TRBJ2-3; possibly TRBD2 for D (5 bases). CDR3 length equals 15 residues. Deletions cut 1 base from V and 6 bases from J, with 15 bases between. Germline-derived CDR1 and CDR2 are SGHRS and YFSETQ. The DNA for the CDR3 is TGCGCCAGCAGCTTGCTATCTACGGGAACGGATACGCAGTATTTT. This encodes CASSLLSTGTDTQYF.